This TCR beta chain is drawn from a study of human T cells and chemical hapten exposure. About the study: Women made up most patients, who had alopecia areata, totalis or universalis.

The CDR3 is 15 residues long. After removal of 5 bases from V and 5 bases from J, the junction contained 9 bases not matched to a gene. Germline V gives CDR1 SGHAT, CDR2 FQNNGV. Indicated time point: patch test 3, about 24 weeks after DPC sensitization. Treatment: therapeutic diphenylcyclopropenone sensitization with weekly scalp DPC. In TCRdb, the RACE reads were re-called with MiXCR into one record per CDR3 protein. The sample has more than 80,000 distinct CDR3 sequences; roughly a tenth are singletons. The sample was whole blood, taken in connection with sensitization to the hapten diphenylcyclopropenone (DPC). V gene TRBV11-2 combines with J gene TRBJ2-7; 10 bases align to TRBD1. The receptor comes from a woman aged 45-59 years with alopecia areata. Some clones in this sample may be carry-over from other donors' samples. CDR3 residues: CASSRAGTGVDEQYF. CDR3 in DNA: TGTGCCAGCAGCCGCGCCGGGACAGGGGTCGACGAGCAGTACTTC.